This TCR beta chain was sequenced in a study of blood T cell repertoires in COVID-19. Study details: Spain, Italy and the United States supplied samples that represented acute and convalescent COVID-19. T cells, B-cell-depleted T cells, or PBMCs provided the cDNA or gDNA that served as material.

Assay used: immunoSEQ multiplex PCR; TCRdb lists only in-frame clones, some missing. The profile covers tens of thousands of clones, with more than 70% appearing a single time and approximately 15% taken by the ten largest. Trimming removed 8 bases from V and 1 base from J; junction bases left unmatched: 1. The CDR3 is made up of 14 amino acids. Germline values: CDR1 SGHDN, CDR2 FVKESK. The genes are TRBV14 and TRBJ1-6, with TRBD1 matching 8 bases. The source is a human donor in a cohort sampled during active COVID-19. The sample was peripheral blood. CDR3 DNA sequence: TGTGCCAGCCAGGGGGCTTCCTATAATTCACCCCTCCACTTT. Its protein is CASQGASYNSPLHF.